The clone carrying this T cell receptor beta chain has a single count. The entry originates in a study of cytomegalovirus exposure and HLA in healthy donors. The wider study: The Caucasian-associated ancestry cluster contained approximately 81% of the roughly 370 genotyped donors.

PCR used 60 Vbeta primers and 13 Jbeta primers. In the authors' methods: Later analysis identified 65 million to 80 million unique TCR beta chains, approximately 11 million shared. Measured with immunoSEQ multiplex PCR; TCRdb has only the in-frame clones, and not every one. V and J calls and clone size are those listed in that table; D and trimming were worked out from the DNA. The data contain 120,000 to 150,000 clones, 73% of them singletons. The CDR3 consists of 15 residues. The sequenced sample was PBMCs. The chain couples TRBV21-1 to TRBJ2-2; TRBD1 is the table's D call and was not checked against the DNA. TRBV21-1 is annotated as a pseudogene. The sequence derives from a woman aged 18-35 years in good health and CMV-seronegative. The chain's CDR3 is CASSKTGTGAGELFF. The DNA for the CDR3 is TGTGCCAGCAGCAAAACCGGGACAGGAGCCGGGGAGCTGTTTTTT.